Each of the 18 T cell receptor beta chains below was sequenced from the same sample in a study of T cell responses to AZD1222 COVID-19 vaccine. This table comes from immunoSEQ multiplex PCR, and its TCRdb copy is limited to in-frame clones, with some not included. The repertoire includes roughly 120,000 clones, roughly 88% of them detected once, and more than 3% sits in the top ten. The sequencing used peripheral blood, collected on day 0 of AZD1222 vaccination. The receptor source for this set is an adult in good health.

The rearrangement uses TRBV7-9 and TRBJ1-6; D perhaps matches TRBD1 (5 bases). Germline V gives CDR1 SEHNR, CDR2 FQNEAQ (reference sequence). Trimming shortened V by 7 bases and J by 9 bases, and 16 bases separated the two germline ends. This CDR3 has 14 amino acids. Here the CDR3 reads CASMVGAGLSPLHF. DNA of the CDR3: TGTGCCAGCATGGTCGGGGCAGGGCTTTCACCCCTCCACTTT.

The chain is built from TRBV5-1 and TRBJ2-4; tentative D call: TRBD2 (5 bases). V lost 0 bases, J lost 7 bases, and 11 bases lay in between. In germline, CDR1 is SGHRS, CDR2 YFSETQ. The CDR3 is made up of 14 amino acids. The CDR3 bases are TGCGCCAGCAGCTTGGCCAATAGGGAGAACATTCAGTACTTC. This sequence encodes CASSLANRENIQYF.

This clone has a handful of counts. V and J are TRBV6-5 and TRBJ2-2, with D unresolved. Trimming took off 0 bases at V and 3 bases at J, with 11 bases between the two ends. This CDR3 is built from 16 residues. Germline lookup yields CDR1 MNHEY and CDR2 SVGAGI. CDR3 DNA sequence: TGTGCCAGCAGTTACTCGACGGACGGTTACACCGGGGAGCTGTTTTTT. Its protein is CASSYSTDGYTGELFF.

This chain's CDR3 is CASSTRENYNSPLHF. The DNA for the CDR3 is TGTGCCAGTAGTACCCGGGAGAACTATAATTCACCCCTCCACTTT. V usage is TRBV19 and J usage is TRBJ1-6; D is unclear. Per the germline V gene, CDR1 is LNHDA and CDR2 is SQIVND (reference sequence). The CDR3 is 15 amino acids. Trimming removed 4 bases at V and 3 bases at J, with 10 bases between.

The rearrangement links TRBV5-1 to TRBJ2-5; 9 bases line up with TRBD2. The CDR3 length is 15 residues. Losses at the gene ends were 0 bases for V and 5 bases for J; bases not matched to a gene: 5. Germline CDR1 reads SGHRS; CDR2 reads YFSETQ. CDR3 DNA sequence: TGCGCCAGCAGCTTGGCCCAGACTAGCGGTGAGACCCAGTACTTC. It yields the protein CASSLAQTSGETQYF.

V is TRBV5-6 and J is TRBJ1-1; D gene uncertain. This CDR3 spans 13 amino acids. The germline V and J ends were trimmed by 2 bases and 1 base, with 6 bases remaining between them. Germline V CDR1 and CDR2: SGHDT, YYEEEE. CDR3 residues: CASSLPANTEAFF. CDR3 DNA: TGTGCCAGCAGCTTACCTGCGAACACTGAAGCTTTCTTT. Complete variable domain (other parts from reference TRBV5-6 and TRBJ1-1): DAGVTQSPTHLIKTRGQQVTLRCSPKSGHDTVSWYQQALGQGPQFIFQYYEEEERQRGNFPDRFSGHQFPNYSSELNVNALLLGDSALYLCASSLPANTEAFFGQGTRLTVV.

The J gene is TRBJ1-6, the V gene TRBV9; 8 bases agree with TRBD1. This CDR3 spans 15 amino acids. V trimming: 1 base; J trimming: 6 bases; junction bases outside the gene matches: 3. Germline values: CDR1 SGDLS, CDR2 YYNGEE. CDR3 amino acids: CASSVQGAVNSPLHF. The CDR3 coding sequence is TGTGCCAGCAGCGTACAGGGGGCGGTTAATTCACCCCTCCACTTT.

The chain uses TRBV19 and TRBJ2-7; a possible D gene is TRBD2 (5 bases). V shed 2 bases and J shed 2 bases, with 13 bases lying between them. Germline values: CDR1 LNHDA, CDR2 SQIVND (reference sequence). The CDR3 sequence is 15 residues long. CDR3 sequence reads: CASSINPGSTYEQYF. In DNA, the CDR3 is TGTGCCAGTAGTATAAATCCGGGGTCAACCTACGAGCAGTACTTC.

The chain couples TRBV19 to TRBJ1-1, with D perhaps matching TRBD1 (5 bases). V gave up 7 bases and J gave up 10 bases, with 16 bases separating them. Germline loops: CDR1 LNHDA, CDR2 SQIVND (reference sequence). This CDR3 spans 12 amino acids. This chain's CDR3 is CASIPPGAGAFF. The CDR3 nucleotides read TGTGCCAGTATCCCCCCCGGGGCGGGAGCTTTCTTT.

This chain links TRBV2 with TRBJ1-2; 7 bases are a match to TRBD1. Per the germline V gene, CDR1 is SNHLY and CDR2 is FYNNEI. V lost 6 bases and J lost 0; bases outside the gene matches: 10. The CDR3 extends over 16 amino acids. In DNA, the CDR3 is TGTGCCAGCAGAGAGGACAGGCTCCGGCCTAACTATGGCTACACCTTC. Translation: CASREDRLRPNYGYTF.

This chain uses TRBV9 with TRBJ1-3; 10 nucleotides agree with TRBD1. The J segment lost 7 bases and the V segment lost 4 bases, leaving 5 bases of the junction unmatched. The germline gives CDR1 SGDLS, CDR2 YYNGEE. The CDR3 is made up of 14 amino acids. The CDR3 nucleotides are TGTGCCAGCAGCCCCCTGGGACAGGGGAACACCATATATTTT. It is translated as CASSPLGQGNTIYF.

The chain combines TRBV18 with TRBJ2-5; 8 nucleotides match TRBD1. V was pared by 3 bases and J by 5 bases, with 8 bases of the junction left unmatched. CDR3 length: 15 residues. Germline lookup yields CDR1 KGHSH and CDR2 LQKENI. For the CDR3, the DNA is TGTGCCAGCTCACCCTACACCACAGGGGGGGAGACCCAGTACTTC. It codes for CASSPYTTGGETQYF.

V and J are TRBV5-1 and TRBJ1-2, with TRBD1 as a possible D gene (5 bases). The CDR3 spans 15 residues. In germline, CDR1 is SGHRS, CDR2 YFSETQ. The ends were cut back, 3 bases at V and 2 bases at J, with 14 bases in the middle. The CDR3 DNA reads as TGCGCCAGCAGCTGGGACGGTTCGTACAACTATGGCTACACCTTC. Protein sequence: CASSWDGSYNYGYTF.

This chain joins TRBV6-5 and TRBJ1-1, with D maybe TRBD1 (5 bases). V shed 4 bases and J shed 0 bases, with 9 bases lying between them. This CDR3 is built from 14 residues. Germline-derived CDR1 and CDR2 are MNHEY and SVGAGI. In DNA, the CDR3 is TGTGCCAGCAGTTCCAGGGCCATGAACACTGAAGCTTTCTTT. It translates to CASSSRAMNTEAFF.

The CDR3: CATTGEGGYRANYGYTF. The CDR3, as DNA: TGTGCCACCACCGGGGAGGGGGGCTATCGGGCTAACTATGGCTACACCTTC. The chain is built from TRBV2 and TRBJ1-2, with a weak D call TRBD1 (6 bases). This CDR3 is built from 17 residues. Trimming left V 10 bases short and J 0 bases short, with 24 bases between. Germline loops: CDR1 SNHLY, CDR2 FYNNEI.

The rearrangement links TRBV11-2 to TRBJ1-1; TRBD1 might be the D (5 bases). Germline CDR1 SGHAT, CDR2 FQNNGV. The CDR3 loop spans 15 amino acids. V dropped 5 bases and J dropped 3 bases, with 16 bases sitting between them. The CDR3 is CASSHGQGWDTEAFF. In DNA form, the CDR3 reads TGTGCCAGCAGCCATGGGCAGGGCTGGGACACTGAAGCTTTCTTT.

The chain has TRBV7-9 and TRBJ1-1, with unresolved D. Germline V lookup: CDR1 SEHNR, CDR2 FQNEAQ (reference sequence). Trimming removed 5 bases from V and 2 bases from J, with 12 bases in between. This CDR3 contains 14 residues. CDR3 bases: TGTGCCAGCAGCCCGGGCCAGGCCAACACTGAAGCTTTCTTT. The encoded protein is CASSPGQANTEAFF.

This chain joins TRBV5-4 and TRBJ1-2; 11 nucleotides align to TRBD1. The CDR3 totals 15 residues. In germline, CDR1 is SGHNT, CDR2 YYREEE (reference sequence). Trimming at V came to 0 bases and at J to 8 bases, leaving 6 bases not matched to a gene. This chain's CDR3 is CASSLVGTGGRGYTF. The DNA for the CDR3 is TGTGCCAGCAGCTTGGTTGGGACAGGGGGAAGGGGCTACACCTTC.